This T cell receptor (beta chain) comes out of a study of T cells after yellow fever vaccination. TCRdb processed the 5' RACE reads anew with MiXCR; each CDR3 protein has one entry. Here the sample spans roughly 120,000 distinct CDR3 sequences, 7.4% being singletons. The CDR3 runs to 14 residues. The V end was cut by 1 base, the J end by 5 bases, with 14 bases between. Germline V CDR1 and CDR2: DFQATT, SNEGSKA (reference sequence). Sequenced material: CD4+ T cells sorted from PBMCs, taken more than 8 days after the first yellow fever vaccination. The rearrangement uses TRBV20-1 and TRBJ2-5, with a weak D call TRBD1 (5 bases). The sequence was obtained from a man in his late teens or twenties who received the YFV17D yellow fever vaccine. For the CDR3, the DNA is TGCAGTGCTAGAGGACTTCCCTCAGGGGAGACCCAGTACTTC. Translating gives CSARGLPSGETQYF.